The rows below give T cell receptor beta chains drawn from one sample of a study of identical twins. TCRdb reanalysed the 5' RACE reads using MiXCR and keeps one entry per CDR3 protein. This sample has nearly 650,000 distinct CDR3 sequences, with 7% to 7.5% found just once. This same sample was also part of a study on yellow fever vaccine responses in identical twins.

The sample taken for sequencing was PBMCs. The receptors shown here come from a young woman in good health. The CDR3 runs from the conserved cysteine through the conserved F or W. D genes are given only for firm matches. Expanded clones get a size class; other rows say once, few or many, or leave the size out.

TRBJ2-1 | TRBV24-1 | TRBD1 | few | TGTGCCTCAGGGGGAGAGGGTTACAATGAGCAGTTCTTC | CASGGEGYNEQFF
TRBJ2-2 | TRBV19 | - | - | TGTGCCAGTAGTAGGGGAACCGTGATGGCCGGGGAGCTGTTTTTT | CASSRGTVMAGELFF
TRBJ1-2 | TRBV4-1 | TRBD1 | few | TGCGCCAGCAGAGGGACAGGGTCGTTCTATGGCTACACCTTC | CASRGTGSFYGYTF
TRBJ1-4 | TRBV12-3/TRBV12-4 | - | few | TGTGCCAGCACCCAGCGGCCGCAGCTGGGGGAAAAACTGTTTTTT | CASTQRPQLGEKLFF
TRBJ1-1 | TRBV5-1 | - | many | TGCGCCAGTGAGCGGGACGGAGACACTGAAGCTTTCTTT | CASERDGDTEAFF
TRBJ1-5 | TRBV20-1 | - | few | TGCAGTGCCGCGGACGGGGGTCAGCCCCAGCATTTT | CSAADGGQPQHF
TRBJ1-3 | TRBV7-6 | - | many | TGTGCCAGCAGCTTAATGGAGAGCTCTGGAAACACCATATATTTT | CASSLMESSGNTIYF
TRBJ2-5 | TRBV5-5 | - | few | TGTGCCAGCACCTCGGCGCGAGGACCATGGGAGACCCAGTACTTC | CASTSARGPWETQYF
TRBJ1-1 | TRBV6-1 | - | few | TGTGCCAGCAGTGACATGGGACTCCCGAACACTGAAGCTTTCTTT | CASSDMGLPNTEAFF
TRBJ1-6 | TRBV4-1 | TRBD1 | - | TGCGCCAGCAGCCAAGACCCAGGGACAGGGGTAGGCTCACCCCTCCACTTT | CASSQDPGTGVGSPLHF
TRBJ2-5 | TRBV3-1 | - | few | TGTGCCAGCAGCCAAGAAGGGATCTTTAGCCAAGAGACCCAGTACTTC | CASSQEGIFSQETQYF
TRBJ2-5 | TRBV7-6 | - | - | TGTGCCAGCAGCTTGCCAGTGTTGGCGGGGCAAGAGACCCAGTACTTC | CASSLPVLAGQETQYF
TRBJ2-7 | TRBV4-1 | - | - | TGCGCCAGCAGCCTAGACAGTTTTCCCTACGAGCAGTACTTC | CASSLDSFPYEQYF
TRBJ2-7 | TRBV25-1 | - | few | TGTGCCAGCAGCGACTGGGGGTACGAGCAGTACTTC | CASSDWGYEQYF
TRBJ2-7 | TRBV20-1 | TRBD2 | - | TGCAGTGCCACACCCGGGACTAGCAGCGGCGAGCAGTACTTC | CSATPGTSSGEQYF
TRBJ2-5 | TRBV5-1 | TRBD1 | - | TGCGCCAGCAGTGGTTCTAGACAGGGGCGAGAGACCCAGTACTTC | CASSGSRQGRETQYF